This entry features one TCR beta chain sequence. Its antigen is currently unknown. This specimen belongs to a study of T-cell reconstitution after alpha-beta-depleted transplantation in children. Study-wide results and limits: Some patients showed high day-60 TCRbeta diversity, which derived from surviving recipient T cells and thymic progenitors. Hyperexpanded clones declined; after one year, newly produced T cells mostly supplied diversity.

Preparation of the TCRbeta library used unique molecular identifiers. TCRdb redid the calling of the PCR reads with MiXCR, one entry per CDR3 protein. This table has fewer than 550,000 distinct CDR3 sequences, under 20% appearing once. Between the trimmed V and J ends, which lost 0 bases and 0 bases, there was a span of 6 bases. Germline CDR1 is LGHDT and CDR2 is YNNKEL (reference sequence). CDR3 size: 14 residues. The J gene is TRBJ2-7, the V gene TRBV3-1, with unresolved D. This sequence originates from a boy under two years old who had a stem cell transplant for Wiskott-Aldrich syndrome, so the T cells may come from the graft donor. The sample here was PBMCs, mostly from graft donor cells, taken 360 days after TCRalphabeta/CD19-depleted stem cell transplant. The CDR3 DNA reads TGTGCCAGCAGCCAAGATCCCTACTCCTACGAGCAGTACTTC. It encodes CASSQDPYSYEQYF.